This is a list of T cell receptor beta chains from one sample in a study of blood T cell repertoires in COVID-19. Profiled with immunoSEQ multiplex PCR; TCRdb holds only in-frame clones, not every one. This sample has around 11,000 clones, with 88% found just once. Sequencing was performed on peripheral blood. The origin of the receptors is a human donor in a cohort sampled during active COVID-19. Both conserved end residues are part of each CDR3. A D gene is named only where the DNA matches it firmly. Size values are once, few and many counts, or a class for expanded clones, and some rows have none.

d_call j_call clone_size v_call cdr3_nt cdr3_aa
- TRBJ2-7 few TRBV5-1 TGCGCCAGCAGCTTGGGGGCAGGGCCCTACGAGCAGTACTTC CASSLGAGPYEQYF
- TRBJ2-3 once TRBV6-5 TGTGCCAGCAGAAAACAGGGTCCTAGCACAGATACGCAGTATTTT CASRKQGPSTDTQYF
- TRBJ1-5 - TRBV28 TGTGCCAGCAGTTTATCTGTGGCGGAGCCCCAGCATTTT CASSLSVAEPQHF
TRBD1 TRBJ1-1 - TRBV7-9 TGTGCCAGCAGCTTAACAAAAATAGGACAGGGGGCGCCTACTGAAGCTTTCTTT CASSLTKIGQGAPTEAFF
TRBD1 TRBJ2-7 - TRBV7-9 TGTGCCAGCAGCTCGGACAGGGGCTCCTACGAGCAGTACTTC CASSSDRGSYEQYF
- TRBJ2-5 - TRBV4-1 TGCGCCTCGAAGAAGGCGGGGAATCAGGAGACCCAGTACTTC CASKKAGNQETQYF
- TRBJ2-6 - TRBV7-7 TGTGCCAGCAGCAAGACTGCAGGGGCTGGGGCCAACGTCCTGACTTTC CASSKTAGAGANVLTF
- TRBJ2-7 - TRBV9 TGTGCCAGCAGCCATAGTGGGCAGAGCTCCTACGAGCAGTACTTC CASSHSGQSSYEQYF
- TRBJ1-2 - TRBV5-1 TGCGCCAGCAGATTAGGTCTGGGGGAGGTCTATGGCTACACCTTC CASRLGLGEVYGYTF
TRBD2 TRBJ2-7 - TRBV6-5 TGTGCCAGCAGTACCTCTAGCGGCCCCTACGAGCAGTACTTC CASSTSSGPYEQYF
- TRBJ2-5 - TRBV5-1 TGCGCCAGCAGCCCACCCTCCGGGCAGGGCTCGACCCAGTACTTC CASSPPSGQGSTQYF
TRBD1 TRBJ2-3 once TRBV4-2 TGTGCCAGCAGCCAGACCACGGGACAGGGGGCTGATACGCAGTATTTT CASSQTTGQGADTQYF
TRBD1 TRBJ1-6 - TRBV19 TGTGCCAGTAGTATCACAGGGGCTGTTTCACCCCTCCACTTT CASSITGAVSPLHF
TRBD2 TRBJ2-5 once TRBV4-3 TGCGCCAGCAGCCCCGTAGCGGGGGGCCAAGAGACCCAGTACTTC CASSPVAGGQETQYF
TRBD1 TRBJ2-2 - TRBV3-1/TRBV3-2 TGTGCCAGTGGACAGGGAGAACGAGGGGAGCTGTTTTTT CASGQGERGELFF
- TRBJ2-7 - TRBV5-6 TGTGCCAGCAGCCCCGAGGGACTCTACGAGCAGTACTTC CASSPEGLYEQYF
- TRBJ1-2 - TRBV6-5 TGTGCCAGCAGCCTTTACAGGGAGTCGGTCTATGGCTACACCTTC CASSLYRESVYGYTF
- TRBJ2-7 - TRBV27 TGTGCCAGCATGGGGGGCTACGAGCAGTACTTC CASMGGYEQYF
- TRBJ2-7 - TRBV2 TGTGCCAGCAGTTACGAGGGCGAGCAGTACTTC CASSYEGEQYF
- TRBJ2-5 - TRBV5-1 TGCGCCAGCAGCTTGGTTGGGGCTGGAGAGACCCAGTACTTC CASSLVGAGETQYF
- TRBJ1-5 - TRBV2 TGTGCCAGCAGTGACCCCGGGGCAGGGGAACGGCCCCAGCATTTT CASSDPGAGERPQHF
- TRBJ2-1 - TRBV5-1 TGCGCCAGCAGCTTAGTGCGGGTCATCTACAATGAGCAGTTCTTC CASSLVRVIYNEQFF
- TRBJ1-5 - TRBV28 TGTGCCAGCAGTTTACAGTATCAGCCCCAGCATTTT CASSLQYQPQHF
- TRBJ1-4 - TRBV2 TGTGCCAGCGCTCGGGACAAAAATGAAAAACTGTTTTTT CASARDKNEKLFF
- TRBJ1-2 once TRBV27 TGTGCCAGCAGTTTGCCGGGGATCTATGGCTACACCTTC CASSLPGIYGYTF
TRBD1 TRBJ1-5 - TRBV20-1 TGCAGTGCTAGTTGGGCAGGGGGTAGCAATCAGCCCCAGCATTTT CSASWAGGSNQPQHF
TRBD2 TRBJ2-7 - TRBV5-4 TGTGCCAGCGGGCGACTAGCGGGGGGCTACGAGCAGTACTTC CASGRLAGGYEQYF
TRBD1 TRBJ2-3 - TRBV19 TGTGCCAGTAGTAATACAGGGGCCGCTTCTGCAGATACGCAGTATTTT CASSNTGAASADTQYF
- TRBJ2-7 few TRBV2 TGTGCCAGCAGTGGAGTGGAGGGCCGACCCCCTTACGAGCAGTACTTC CASSGVEGRPPYEQYF
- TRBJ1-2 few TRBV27 TGTGCCCGGGACTATGGCTACACCTTC CARDYGYTF
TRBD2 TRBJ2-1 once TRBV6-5 TGTGCCAGCAGAACTAGCGGGGGGAACAATGAGCAGTTCTTC CASRTSGGNNEQFF
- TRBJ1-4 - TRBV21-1 TGTGCCATACACAGGGTTAAGGAAAAACTGTTTTTT CAIHRVKEKLFF
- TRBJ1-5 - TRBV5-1 TGCGCCAGCAGAGTCTTACAGGTCAGAGATCAGCCCCAGCATTTT CASRVLQVRDQPQHF
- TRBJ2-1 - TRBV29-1 TGCAGCGTTGAAGGGCAGGGGACGCCTGAGCAGTTCTTC CSVEGQGTPEQFF
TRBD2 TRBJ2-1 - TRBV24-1 TGTGCCACCAGTGACCCGGGAGGAGGGTGGGCCAATGAGCAGTTCTTC CATSDPGGGWANEQFF
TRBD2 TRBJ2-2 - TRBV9 TGTGCCTCGGGGGGGGTACCCGTAAACACCGGGGAGCTGTTTTTT CASGGVPVNTGELFF
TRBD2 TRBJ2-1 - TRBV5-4 TGTGCCAGCAGCTACGGGGGGGCCTCCTACAATGAGCAGTTCTTC CASSYGGASYNEQFF